One and the same sample provided the 13 T cell receptor beta chains below, sequenced in a study of control samples from healthy donors and cancer patients. The table came from immunoSEQ multiplex PCR; TCRdb's copy has only in-frame clones and leaves some out. The sample gives roughly 140,000 clones, about nine tenths of which show up once; around 4.7% is in the top ten. Sequences were obtained from blood. The receptors come from a young man in good health.

This chain joins TRBV7-2 and TRBJ2-7; D possibly corresponds to TRBD2 (5 bases). Between the trimmed V and J ends, which lost 5 bases and 0 bases, there was a span of 11 bases. This CDR3 comprises 14 residues. Germline CDR1 is SGHTA and CDR2 is FQGNSA. The DNA for the CDR3 is TGTGCCAGCAGCCTTCTAACTAGCTCCTACGAGCAGTACTTC. It specifies CASSLLTSSYEQYF.

This sequence joins TRBV4-2 and TRBJ1-4; 7 nucleotides match TRBD1. The germline CDR1 and CDR2 sequences are LGHNA and YNFKEQ. The CDR3 extends over 15 amino acids. The ends lost 3 bases at V and 5 bases at J; junction bases unmatched: 6. The CDR3 is CASSQGQTGNEKLFF. CDR3 bases: TGTGCCAGCAGCCAGGGGCAGACAGGGAATGAAAAACTGTTTTTT.

This clone was seen only a few times. The V gene is TRBV4-2, the J gene TRBJ1-2, with D possibly matching TRBD1 (5 bases). The germline V and J ends were trimmed by 0 bases and 6 bases, with 14 bases remaining between them. The CDR3 covers 15 residues. Germline CDR1 and CDR2: LGHNA and YNFKEQ. CDR3 sequence (DNA): TGTGCCAGCAGCCAAGATCATGGAGGGGTGGATGGCTACACCTTC. It is translated as CASSQDHGGVDGYTF.

The chain combines TRBV6-6 with TRBJ1-2; no reliable D call. Trimming took 7 bases from V and 0 from J, leaving 6 bases between them. The CDR3 contains 12 residues. The germline CDR1 and CDR2 sequences are MNHNY and SVGAGI (reference sequence). This CDR3 reads CASNTANYGYTF. In DNA, the CDR3 is TGTGCCAGCAATACAGCTAACTATGGCTACACCTTC.

V and J are TRBV7-3 and TRBJ2-3; D not resolved. Per germline, CDR1 SGHTA and CDR2 FQGTGA. The CDR3 is 15 amino acids. Trimming stripped 2 bases from V and 4 bases from J, with 13 bases between. The CDR3: CASSLQSVVADTQYF. In DNA form, the CDR3 reads TGTGCCAGCAGCTTACAATCGGTTGTCGCAGATACGCAGTATTTT.

The gene calls are TRBV12-3 or TRBV12-4 and TRBJ2-1; TRBD1 aligns across 9 bases. V was clipped by 6 bases and J by 9 bases; unmatched bases: 6. The CDR3 is 13 amino acids. The CDR3 is CASRKQGAIEQFF. CDR3 sequence (DNA): TGTGCCAGCAGAAAACAGGGGGCTATTGAGCAGTTCTTC.

The chain has TRBV6-6 and TRBJ1-6; D is unclear. Looked up from germline, CDR1 is MNHNY and CDR2 is SVGAGI (reference sequence). The CDR3 is made up of 13 amino acids. V lost 2 bases and J 8 bases, leaving 7 bases between the germline ends. CDR3 residues: CASSYLQDSPLHF. The CDR3 bases are TGTGCCAGCAGTTACCTTCAAGATTCACCCCTCCACTTT.

The rearrangement uses TRBV3-1 (or the pseudogene TRBV3-2) and TRBJ1-1; D is possibly TRBD1 (5 bases). Germline CDR1 reads LGHDT; CDR2 reads YNNKEL (reference sequence). The ends were cut back, 4 bases at V and 0 bases at J, with 9 bases in the middle. CDR3 length equals 14 residues. CDR3 region: CASSLREVNTEAFF. The CDR3 bases are TGTGCCAGCAGCCTCAGGGAGGTGAACACTGAAGCTTTCTTT.

The V gene is TRBV5-4, the J gene TRBJ2-1; D is undetermined. Deletions cut 2 bases from V and 8 bases from J, with 11 bases between. This CDR3 contains 13 residues. Germline assignment: CDR1 SGHNT and CDR2 YYREEE (reference sequence). The CDR3 region is CASSFDQAYEQFF. In DNA form, the CDR3 reads TGTGCCAGCAGCTTTGATCAGGCCTATGAGCAGTTCTTC.

The chain's CDR3 is CASSLGQAFMSFF. The CDR3 DNA reads as TGTGCCAGCAGCCTGGGACAGGCTTTTATGTCTTTCTTT. V is TRBV7-9 and J is TRBJ1-1; 8 bases are a match to TRBD1. Germline-derived CDR1 and CDR2 are SEHNR and FQNEAQ (reference sequence). The CDR3 is made up of 13 amino acids. V dropped 5 bases and J dropped 12; count of bases not matched to a gene: 11. The variable domain in full, completed from reference TRBV7-9 and TRBJ1-1, reads DTGVSQNPRHKITKRGQNVTFRCDPISEHNRLYWYRQTLGQGPEFLTYFQNEAQLEKSRLLSDRFSAERPKGSFSTLEIQRTEQGDSAMYLCASSLGQAFMSFFGQGTRLTVV.

This clone was counted a few times. The chain is built from TRBV6-2 or TRBV6-3 and TRBJ2-2; TRBD1 is a possible D gene (6 bases). The CDR3 runs to 15 residues. Germline V gene data show CDR1 as MNHEY and CDR2 as SVGEGT. The V end was cut by 5 bases, the J end by 4 bases, with 14 bases between. CDR3 residues: CASSHQGSVTGELFF. The CDR3 nucleotides are TGTGCCAGCAGTCATCAGGGGTCGGTCACCGGGGAGCTGTTTTTT.

The table lists this clone with a few counts. In nucleotides, the CDR3 is TGTGCCAGCCGGGACAGGGTTGATTCACCCCTCCACTTT. The encoded protein is CASRDRVDSPLHF. The J gene is TRBJ1-6, the V gene TRBV19; 9 nucleotides match TRBD1. V was pared by 9 bases and J by 8 bases, with 5 bases of the junction left unmatched. The CDR3 totals 13 residues. The V gene's germline CDR1 is LNHDA and CDR2 SQIVND (reference sequence).

The chain uses TRBV9 and TRBJ1-4, with a weak D call TRBD1 (5 bases). Between the trimmed V and J ends, which lost 1 base and 7 bases, there was a span of 20 bases. The CDR3 is 17 residues long. Germline V lookup: CDR1 SGDLS, CDR2 YYNGEE. DNA of the CDR3: TGTGCCAGCAGCGTAACCGGTGCCTGGGGGAAATCTGAAAAACTGTTTTTT. The encoded protein is CASSVTGAWGKSEKLFF.